The T cell receptor (beta chain) under discussion was sequenced for a study of OX40 agonist ivuxolimab in advanced cancers. Repertoires were generated with immunoSEQ multiplex PCR, while TCRdb's copy carries only in-frame clones and drops some. This sample has nearly 65,000 clones, with about 90% found just once. The germline CDR1 and CDR2 sequences are MGHDK and SYGVNS. The CDR3 length is 16 residues. V lost 3 bases and J lost 4, with 18 bases in between. This clone was seen a few times. The V call is TRBV25-1, the J call TRBJ2-5; D is perhaps TRBD1 (5 bases). The receptor was isolated from an adult with an advanced solid tumor such as melanoma, head and neck, liver or kidney cancer. Sequenced here: CD4+ or CD8+ T cells sorted from blood, sampled in a trial of the OX40 agonist ivuxolimab. CDR3 sequence reads: CASSDSRQGDLETQYF. The CDR3 DNA reads TGTGCCAGCAGTGATTCCCGGCAGGGTGATTTAGAGACCCAGTACTTC.